The clone carrying this TCR beta chain was counted a few times. The target antigen is unknown. TCRdb passed the reads through MiXCR, listing each CDR3 protein once. This sample has some 500,000 distinct CDR3 sequences, with 30% to 40% found just once. The CDR3 has 19 amino acids. V dropped 4 bases and J dropped 0; count of bases not matched to a gene: 10. The germline gives CDR1 SGHTA, CDR2 FQGNSA. The data stem from a study of T cell repertoires in cytomegalovirus infection. Turning to the study itself: Evidence of both CMV infection and a matching HLA type came from public TCR beta signatures.

The study's findings and limits: CMV carriers having the relevant HLA were flagged by cumulative public TCR beta family frequency.

The TCR comes from a human donor in good health (CMV status not recorded). Some clones in this sample may be carry-over from other donors' samples. This chain links TRBV7-2 with TRBJ2-2; TRBD2 matches 11 bases. This sample comprised cultured PBMCs, obtained from culture after CMV antigen stimulation. The CDR3: CASSSYLLAGETNTGELFF. The CDR3 region has the DNA TGTGCCAGCAGCTCCTACTTACTAGCGGGAGAAACGAACACCGGGGAGCTGTTTTTT.